This TCR beta chain is drawn from a study of blood T cell repertoires in COVID-19. Turning to the study itself: The origin of the acute and convalescent COVID-19 samples was the United States, Italy and Spain. T cells, B-cell-depleted T cells, or PBMCs provided the cDNA or gDNA that served as material.

Per germline, CDR1 SGHDN and CDR2 FVKESK. Trimming removed 4 bases from V and 2 bases from J; junction bases left unmatched: 9. The CDR3 extends over 18 amino acids. Authors' analysis steps: Using reference gene primer amplification, nucleated cell counts were estimated. Using immunoSEQ multiplex PCR, the repertoire was profiled, and TCRdb retains in-frame clones only, with some absent. V, J and clone size are taken as reported in that table, and D and trimming were inferred from the DNA itself. This sample has fewer than 120,000 clones, with 70% to 90% found just once. This TCR came from a woman aged 45 to 65 with acute or convalescent COVID-19. The sample was peripheral blood. The chain links TRBV14 to TRBJ2-6, with 9 nucleotides matching TRBD2. The DNA of the CDR3 is TGTGCCAGCAGCCTTCGAATAGCGGGAGAACCTGGGGCCAACGTCCTGACTTTC. It translates to CASSLRIAGEPGANVLTF.